This note documents a single TCR beta chain sequence. V lost 4 bases, J lost 5 bases, and 10 bases stayed unmatched. Germline values: CDR1 SGHRS, CDR2 YFSETQ. This CDR3 is built from 15 residues. Measured with immunoSEQ multiplex PCR; TCRdb has only the in-frame clones, and not every one. The sample records approximately 110,000 clones, approximately 85% being singletons. This sample was included in a study of blood T cell repertoires in COVID-19. Turning to the study itself: Samples representing acute and convalescent COVID-19 were sourced from the United States, Italy and Spain. Sources were T cells, B-cell-depleted T cells, or PBMCs; the material itself was cDNA or gDNA.

Sequencing was done on a sample of peripheral blood. The chain has TRBV5-1 and TRBJ2-5; TRBD1 matches 8 bases. This clonotype was sampled from a man between 70 and 80 years old with acute or convalescent COVID-19. CDR3 DNA: TGCGCCAGCAGCACGGCCACAGGGGGTGGGGAGACCCAGTACTTC. Protein sequence: CASSTATGGGETQYF.